These 10 T cell receptor beta chains were all obtained from the same sample, sequenced in a study of blood T cell repertoires in COVID-19. Some clones are missing from TCRdb's copy, which holds only in-frame ones; the method was immunoSEQ multiplex PCR. The sample yields about 150,000 clones, roughly 84% seen once. Sequencing was performed on peripheral blood. Every receptor here comes from a woman aged 55-69 years with acute or convalescent COVID-19.

This clone occurred once. The chain links TRBV6-5 to TRBJ2-7, with 7 bases that match TRBD2. The V gene end was trimmed by 6 bases and the J gene end by 5 bases; junction bases not matched to a gene: 10. The CDR3 covers 14 residues. Looked up from germline, CDR1 is MNHEY and CDR2 is SVGAGI. CDR3 DNA: TGTGCCAGCAGGGGGGACTACCTACGAGACGAGCAGTACTTC. This sequence encodes CASRGDYLRDEQYF.

This chain links TRBV15 with TRBJ2-1; 7 bases are shared with TRBD2. The length of the CDR3 is 15 residues. From germline, CDR1 is LNHNV and CDR2 YYDKDF (reference sequence). The trim removed 3 bases at V and 4 bases at J, leaving 6 bases unmatched. The CDR3 DNA follows: TGTGCCACCAGCAGGAGGGAACTAGCGTACAATGAGCAGTTCTTC. Its translation: CATSRRELAYNEQFF.

This chain connects TRBV9 to TRBJ1-1; 8 positions match TRBD1. The CDR3 is 13 amino acids. Germline V gene sequence: CDR1 SGDLS, CDR2 YYNGEE. V dropped 2 bases and J dropped 8; count of bases not matched to a gene: 5. CDR3 region: CASSVTGGGEAFF. In nucleotides, the CDR3 is TGTGCCAGCAGCGTCACAGGGGGAGGAGAAGCTTTCTTT.

Only a few counts were recorded for this clone. J is TRBJ2-1 and V is TRBV7-2, with 8 positions matching TRBD2. This CDR3 comprises 15 residues. CDR1 SGHTA and CDR2 FQGNSA come from the germline V gene. V was pared by 3 bases and J by 5 bases, with 6 bases of the junction left unmatched. This CDR3 reads CASSLSGGNHNEQFF. CDR3 DNA sequence: TGTGCCAGCAGCTTGAGCGGGGGCAACCACAATGAGCAGTTCTTC.

The V call is TRBV7-2, the J call TRBJ2-7; D perhaps matches TRBD1 (5 bases). Germline CDR1 is SGHTA and CDR2 is FQGNSA. This CDR3 is 14 amino acids long. Trimming cost V 5 bases and J 6 bases, with 17 bases left between them. The CDR3 protein is CASSHQGLTVEQYF. CDR3 DNA sequence: TGTGCCAGCAGCCACCAGGGCCTTACTGTCGAGCAGTACTTC. Looking up the rest from reference TRBV7-2 and TRBJ2-7 gives the full variable domain: GAGVSQSPSNKVTEKGKDVELRCDPISGHTALYWYRQSLGQGLEFLIYFQGNSAPDKSGLPSDRFSAERTGGSVSTLTIQRTQQEDSAVYLCASSHQGLTVEQYFGPGTRLTVT.

This clone has only one observation. This chain uses TRBV10-1 with TRBJ2-1; 7 bases fit TRBD2. CDR1 and CDR2 from the germline V gene are WNHNN and SYGVQD (reference sequence). CDR3 size: 15 residues. V lost 4 bases to trimming and J lost 5 bases; unmatched junction nucleotides: 8. DNA for the CDR3: TGCGCCAGCAGTGGGGACGGGAGGAAAGACAATGAGCAGTTCTTC. Residues: CASSGDGRKDNEQFF.

This sequence joins TRBV30 and TRBJ2-2; D remains ambiguous. Trimming left V 4 bases short and J 1 base short, with 10 bases between. The CDR3 loop spans 14 amino acids. CDR1 is GTSNPN, CDR2 SVGIG, per germline (reference sequence). CDR3 DNA sequence: TGTGCCTGGAATCGCCAGATGAACACCGGGGAGCTGTTTTTT. It encodes CAWNRQMNTGELFF.

This chain joins TRBV30 and TRBJ1-6; D is possibly TRBD1 (5 bases). CDR1 is GTSNPN and CDR2 is SVGIG in the germline V gene (reference sequence). This CDR3 spans 15 amino acids. V lost 5 bases to trimming and J lost 0 bases, with 11 bases between them. Here the CDR3 reads CAWDRKSSYNSPLHF. The CDR3 region has the DNA TGTGCCTGGGACAGAAAAAGCTCCTATAATTCACCCCTCCACTTT.

The chain links TRBV4-1 to TRBJ1-2; D remains ambiguous. The CDR3 is 15 amino acids. The V and J ends lost 3 bases and 4 bases respectively, with 15 bases between them. Per the germline V gene, CDR1 is MGHRA and CDR2 is YSYEKL. CDR3 nucleotides: TGCGCCAGCAGCCACGAGCCGAACTTGTCCTATGGCTACACCTTC. Amino acids: CASSHEPNLSYGYTF.

This clone has more than one count but fewer than ten. This rearrangement joins TRBV5-4 to TRBJ1-2; tentative D call: TRBD1 (5 bases). CDR3 length equals 15 residues. V gave up 0 bases and J gave up 4 bases, with 13 bases separating them. Looked up from germline, CDR1 is SGHNT and CDR2 is YYREEE (reference sequence). The CDR3 reads CASSLAVEGPYGYTF. The CDR3 DNA reads TGTGCCAGCAGCTTGGCCGTGGAGGGACCCTATGGCTACACCTTC.